This TCR beta chain was profiled in a study of blood T cell repertoires in COVID-19. CDR1 is SGHRS, CDR2 YFSETQ, per germline. The CDR3 is 15 amino acids. Trimming pared 1 base from V and 2 bases from J, leaving 10 bases between. In the authors' methods: How many nucleated cells were present was estimated from reference gene primer amplification. The table came from immunoSEQ multiplex PCR; TCRdb's copy has only in-frame clones and leaves some out. Clone size and the V and J calls come from that table; the DNA yielded D and trimming. The data show about 75,000 clones, less than 85% seen once. The chain links TRBV5-1 to TRBJ2-1, with TRBD1 as a possible D gene (6 bases). The sample comprised peripheral blood. The sequence came from a woman older than 75 with active or convalescent COVID-19. As DNA, the CDR3 is TGCGCCAGCAGCTTGTGGCAGGGGACCTACAATGAGCAGTTCTTC. It is translated as CASSLWQGTYNEQFF.